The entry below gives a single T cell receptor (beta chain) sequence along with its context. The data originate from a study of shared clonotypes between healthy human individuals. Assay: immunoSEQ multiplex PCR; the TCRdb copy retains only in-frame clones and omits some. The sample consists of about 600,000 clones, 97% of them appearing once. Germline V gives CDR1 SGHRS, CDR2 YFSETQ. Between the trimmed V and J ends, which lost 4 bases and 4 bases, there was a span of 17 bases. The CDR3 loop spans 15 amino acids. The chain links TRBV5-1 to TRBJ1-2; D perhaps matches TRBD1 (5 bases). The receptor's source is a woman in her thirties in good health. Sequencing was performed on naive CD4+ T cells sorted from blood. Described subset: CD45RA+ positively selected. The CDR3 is CASSDSREIGYGYTF. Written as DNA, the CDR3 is TGCGCCAGCAGCGATTCCAGGGAGATCGGCTATGGCTACACCTTC.